These 18 T cell receptor beta chains share one sample of origin, sequenced in a study of blood T cell repertoires in COVID-19. The assay was immunoSEQ multiplex PCR, and TCRdb's table has in-frame clones only and misses some. The sample includes hundreds of thousands of clones, about 82% seen only once; the top ten take around 4.2%. The sample consisted of peripheral blood. These receptors were obtained from a woman between 45 and 65 years old with active or convalescent COVID-19.

This chain connects TRBV19 to TRBJ2-7, with TRBD2 identical over 9 bases. CDR1 LNHDA and CDR2 SQIVND come from the germline V gene (reference sequence). The CDR3 consists of 16 residues. With V trimmed by 5 bases and J by 4 bases, 12 bases remained unmatched. CDR3 loop: CASSLQASGMAYEQYF. Written as DNA, the CDR3 is TGTGCCAGTAGTCTCCAAGCTAGCGGGATGGCGTACGAGCAGTACTTC.

V is TRBV11-2 and J is TRBJ2-7, with D tentatively TRBD1 (5 bases). Germline loops: CDR1 SGHAT, CDR2 FQNNGV. The CDR3 sequence is 14 residues long. Trimming removed 2 bases at V and 3 bases at J, with 11 bases between. The CDR3 loop is CASSLSHRNYEQYF. The CDR3 DNA follows: TGTGCCAGCAGCTTATCGCACAGGAACTACGAGCAGTACTTC. The complete variable domain, with remaining parts taken from reference TRBV11-2 and TRBJ2-7, reads EAGVAQSPRYKIIEKRQSVAFWCNPISGHATLYWYQQILGQGPKLLIQFQNNGVVDDSQLPKDRFSAERLKGVDSTLKIQPAKLEDSAVYLCASSLSHRNYEQYFGPGTRLTVT.

This clone has at least ten counts. This sample also contains other DNA sequences that code for the same CDR3. V gene TRBV7-3 combines with J gene TRBJ2-3; TRBD2 matches at 9 bases. V lost 2 bases to trimming and J lost 0 bases; unmatched junction nucleotides: 0. The germline V gene has CDR1 SGHTA and CDR2 FQGTGA. The CDR3 spans 15 residues. In DNA form, the CDR3 reads TGTGCCAGCAGCTTAGCGGGAGGGAGCACAGATACGCAGTATTTT. Translation gives CASSLAGGSTDTQYF.

The chain uses TRBV7-2 and TRBJ2-3; D unclear. The V end was cut by 2 bases, the J end by 3 bases, with 6 bases between. The germline gives CDR1 SGHTA, CDR2 FQGNSA. The CDR3 spans 13 residues. This CDR3 is CASSLFRTDTQYF. The CDR3 nucleotides read TGTGCCAGCAGCTTATTCCGTACAGATACGCAGTATTTT.

The J gene is TRBJ1-1, the V gene TRBV2; D gene unclear. V lost 1 base and J lost 5, with 5 bases in between. The CDR3 spans 12 residues. Per the germline V gene, CDR1 is SNHLY and CDR2 is FYNNEI. CDR3 residues: CASSEGRTEAFF. CDR3 in DNA: TGTGCCAGCAGTGAAGGGAGAACTGAAGCTTTCTTT. Full variable domain (remainder filled in from reference TRBV2 and TRBJ1-1): EPEVTQTPSHQVTQMGQEVILRCVPISNHLYFYWYRQILGQKVEFLVSFYNNEISEKSEIFDDQFSVERPDGSNFTLKIRSTKLEDSAMYFCASSEGRTEAFFGQGTRLTVV.

The V call is TRBV5-4, the J call TRBJ1-3, with D unclear. CDR3 length: 15 residues. Between the trimmed V and J ends, which lost 0 bases and 2 bases, there was a span of 9 bases. Per germline, CDR1 SGHNT and CDR2 YYREEE (reference sequence). CDR3 in amino acids: CASSLDANPGNTIYF. The CDR3, as DNA: TGTGCCAGCAGCTTGGATGCGAACCCTGGAAACACCATATATTTT.

The rearrangement links TRBV28 to TRBJ2-3; 7 bases align to TRBD1. The CDR3 has 14 amino acids. Germline V CDR1 and CDR2: MDHEN, SYDVKM. The V gene end was trimmed by 2 bases and the J gene end by 2 bases; junction bases not matched to a gene: 1. CDR3 protein: CASSLGTATDTQYF. The CDR3 bases are TGTGCCAGCAGTTTAGGGACAGCCACAGATACGCAGTATTTT.

The chain uses TRBV10-3 and TRBJ2-5; 8 bases line up with TRBD2. Germline CDR1 and CDR2: ENHRY and SYGVKD. V dropped 7 bases and J dropped 2; count of bases not matched to a gene: 3. CDR3 length: 13 residues. This CDR3 is CAIKTSEQETQYF. CDR3 sequence (DNA): TGTGCCATCAAGACTAGCGAACAAGAGACCCAGTACTTC.

J is TRBJ1-1 and V is TRBV3-1 (or the pseudogene TRBV3-2); possible D gene TRBD1, 5 bases. Germline CDR1 is LGHDT and CDR2 is YNNKEL (reference sequence). The CDR3 totals 14 residues. The ends were cut back, 4 bases at V and 1 base at J, with 10 bases in the middle. The CDR3 loop reads CASSPPDRNTEAFF. The CDR3 DNA is TGTGCCAGCAGCCCGCCCGACAGGAACACTGAAGCTTTCTTT.

The count of this clone is one. Written as DNA, the CDR3 is TGTGCCAGCAGTATTCGAAGGGGAACAGAGACCCAGTACTTC. Protein product: CASSIRRGTETQYF. The chain employs TRBV27 and TRBJ2-5, with D perhaps TRBD1 (5 bases). Germline CDR1 is MNHEY and CDR2 is SMNVEV (reference sequence). CDR3 length: 14 amino acids. V was cut by 5 bases and J by 4 bases, with 14 bases left in between.

This chain connects TRBV19 to TRBJ1-1, with 9 bases matching TRBD1. In germline, CDR1 is LNHDA, CDR2 SQIVND (reference sequence). With V trimmed by 4 bases and J by 0 bases, 3 bases remained unmatched. The length of the CDR3 is 15 residues. The CDR3, as DNA: TGTGCCAGTAGTAGCGGACAGGGGATGAACACTGAAGCTTTCTTT. Its protein is CASSSGQGMNTEAFF. Based on the CDR3 plus reference TRBV19 and TRBJ1-1, the full variable domain is DGGITQSPKYLFRKEGQNVTLSCEQNLNHDAMYWYRQDPGQGLRLIYYSQIVNDFQKGDIAEGYSVSREKKESFPLTVTSAQKNPTAFYLCASSSGQGMNTEAFFGQGTRLTVV.

This sequence joins TRBV12-3 or TRBV12-4 and TRBJ2-1, with TRBD1 matching over 7 bases. Trimming removed 8 bases from V and 7 bases from J; junction bases left unmatched: 8. This CDR3 is 13 amino acids long. The CDR3 is CASEKTGLNEQFF. In nucleotides, the CDR3 is TGTGCCAGCGAAAAGACAGGGCTAAATGAGCAGTTCTTC.

The chain is built from TRBV2 and TRBJ1-2, with D perhaps TRBD1 (5 bases). This CDR3 is built from 12 residues. Germline V CDR1 and CDR2: SNHLY, FYNNEI. Trimming took off 5 bases at V and 7 bases at J, with 11 bases between the two ends. In DNA form, the CDR3 reads TGTGCCAGCAGTTCGCAGGGCCCTGGCTACACCTTC. It is translated as CASSSQGPGYTF.

This chain connects TRBV19 to TRBJ1-2, with D possibly being TRBD1 (5 bases). Germline CDR1 is LNHDA and CDR2 is SQIVND (reference sequence). Deletions cut 3 bases from V and 0 bases from J, with 11 bases between. There are 15 residues in the CDR3. This CDR3 reads CASSMSTGANYGYTF. The CDR3 DNA is TGTGCCAGTAGTATGTCTACGGGGGCTAACTATGGCTACACCTTC.

This rearrangement joins TRBV3-1 (or the pseudogene TRBV3-2) to TRBJ1-1; D remains unclear. Germline V gene sequence: CDR1 LGHDT, CDR2 YNNKEL (reference sequence). This CDR3 has 14 residues. V lost 4 bases, J lost 8 bases, and 17 bases lay in between. CDR3 region: CASSLSILGTEAFF. The CDR3 nucleotides read TGTGCCAGCAGCCTTTCAATTTTGGGCACCGAAGCTTTCTTT.

V usage is TRBV2 and J usage is TRBJ1-3; tentative D call: TRBD1 (6 bases). Between the trimmed V and J ends, which lost 7 bases and 2 bases, there was a span of 12 bases. This CDR3 region has 14 residues. Germline lookup yields CDR1 SNHLY and CDR2 FYNNEI. The CDR3 reads CASNVQGPGNTIYF. CDR3 sequence (DNA): TGTGCCAGCAACGTACAGGGTCCTGGAAACACCATATATTTT.

This sequence joins TRBV28 and TRBJ1-2, with D maybe TRBD1 (6 bases). Germline CDR1 is MDHEN and CDR2 is SYDVKM. The CDR3 extends over 15 amino acids. The V end was cut by 3 bases, the J end by 4 bases, with 15 bases between. DNA of the CDR3: TGTGCCAGCAGTTTTTGGCGGGGGCAGCGCTATGGCTACACCTTC. The encoded protein is CASSFWRGQRYGYTF.

This chain uses TRBV9 with TRBJ2-7, with a possible D match to TRBD2 (6 bases). Germline assignment: CDR1 SGDLS and CDR2 YYNGEE. This CDR3 region has 15 residues. V lost 0 bases to trimming and J lost 4 bases, with 14 bases between them. The DNA for the CDR3 is TGTGCCAGCAGCGTAGGCTACGGCGGGAATTACGAGCAGTACTTC. Translation: CASSVGYGGNYEQYF.